A single TCR beta chain is shown here with its context. Its matching antigen is unknown. Trimming removed 2 bases from V and 7 bases from J; junction bases left unmatched: 7. The germline gives CDR1 KGHSH, CDR2 LQKENI. CDR3 length: 15 residues. Measured with immunoSEQ multiplex PCR; TCRdb has only the in-frame clones, and not every one. The table records 7,500 to 10,000 clones, around two fifths of them present only once. These data originate in a study of T cells in localized non-small cell lung cancer. Study-wide findings and caveats: The study detected a median around 61 of the top 100 tumor clones in adjacent lung. Tumor trailed uninvolved adjacent lung in T cell clonality, which peaked there. Blood T cell density predicted longer survival; adjacent-lung clonality, shorter.

The rearrangement links TRBV18 to TRBJ2-5, with 10 nucleotides matching TRBD1. Sequenced here: lymph node tissue, sampled before any cancer treatment. The TCR was taken from a woman between 35 and 75 years old with stage I lung adenocarcinoma. In DNA, the CDR3 is TGTGCCAGCTCACCAGTAGACCGGACAGGGGGGACCCAGTACTTC. It translates to CASSPVDRTGGTQYF.